This T cell receptor beta chain was identified in a study of CD8 T cells in ankylosing spondylitis. Germline lookup yields CDR1 SGHTA and CDR2 FQGTGA. CDR3 length: 14 amino acids. V shed 5 bases and J shed 2 bases, with 9 bases lying between them. This clonotype was detected only a few times. TCRdb re-called the 5' RACE reads with MiXCR, one entry per CDR3 protein. This sample has roughly 130,000 distinct CDR3 sequences, with about an eighth found just once. Sequencing was carried out using blood, either unsorted or a sorted T cell fraction (not recorded which). This rearrangement joins TRBV7-3 to TRBJ2-2; TRBD2 is a possible D gene (6 bases). This receptor was taken from a female donor with ankylosing spondylitis or in good health (not recorded which). The CDR3 DNA reads TGTGCCAGCAGCCAGGACTACAACACCGGGGAGCTGTTTTTT. This encodes CASSQDYNTGELFF.